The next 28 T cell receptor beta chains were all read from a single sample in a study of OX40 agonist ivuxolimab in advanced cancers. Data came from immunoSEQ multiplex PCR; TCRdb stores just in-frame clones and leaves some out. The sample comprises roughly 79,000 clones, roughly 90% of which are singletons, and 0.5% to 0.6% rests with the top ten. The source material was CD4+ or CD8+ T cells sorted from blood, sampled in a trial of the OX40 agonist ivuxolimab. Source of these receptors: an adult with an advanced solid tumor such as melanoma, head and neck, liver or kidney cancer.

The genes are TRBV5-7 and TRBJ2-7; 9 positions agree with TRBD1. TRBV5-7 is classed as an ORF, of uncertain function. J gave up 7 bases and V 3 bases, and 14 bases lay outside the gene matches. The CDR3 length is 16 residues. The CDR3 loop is CASSSAPGQGDREQYF. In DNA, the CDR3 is TGTGCCAGCAGCTCGGCCCCGGGACAGGGTGATCGGGAGCAGTACTTC.

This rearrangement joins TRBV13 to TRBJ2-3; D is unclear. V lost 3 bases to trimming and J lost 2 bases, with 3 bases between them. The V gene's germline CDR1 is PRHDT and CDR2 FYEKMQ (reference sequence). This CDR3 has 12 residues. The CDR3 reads CASSFSTDTQYF. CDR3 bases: TGTGCCAGCAGCTTTTCCACAGATACGCAGTATTTT.

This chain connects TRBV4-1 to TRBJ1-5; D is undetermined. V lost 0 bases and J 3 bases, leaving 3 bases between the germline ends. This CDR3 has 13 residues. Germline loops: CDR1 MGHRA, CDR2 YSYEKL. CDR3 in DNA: TGCGCCAGCAGCCAAGATGCCAATCAGCCCCAGCATTTT. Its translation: CASSQDANQPQHF.

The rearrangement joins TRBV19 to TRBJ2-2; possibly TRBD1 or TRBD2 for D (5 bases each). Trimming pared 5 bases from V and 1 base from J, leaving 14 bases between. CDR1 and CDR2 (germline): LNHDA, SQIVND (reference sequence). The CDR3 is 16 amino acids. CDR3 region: CASSHGTTWNTGELFF. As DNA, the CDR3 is TGTGCCAGTAGTCACGGGACCACCTGGAACACCGGGGAGCTGTTTTTT. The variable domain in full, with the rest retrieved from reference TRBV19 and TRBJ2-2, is DGGITQSPKYLFRKEGQNVTLSCEQNLNHDAMYWYRQDPGQGLRLIYYSQIVNDFQKGDIAEGYSVSREKKESFPLTVTSAQKNPTAFYLCASSHGTTWNTGELFFGEGSRLTVL.

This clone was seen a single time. This CDR3 reads CASSIGTGGETQYF. For the CDR3, the DNA is TGTGCCAGTAGTATCGGGACGGGAGGGGAGACCCAGTACTTC. The V call is TRBV19, the J call TRBJ2-5; TRBD2 matches 8 bases. V lost 3 bases to trimming and J lost 5 bases; unmatched junction nucleotides: 5. There are 14 residues in the CDR3. The germline gives CDR1 LNHDA, CDR2 SQIVND (reference sequence). Drawing the rest from reference TRBV19 and TRBJ2-5, the complete variable domain is DGGITQSPKYLFRKEGQNVTLSCEQNLNHDAMYWYRQDPGQGLRLIYYSQIVNDFQKGDIAEGYSVSREKKESFPLTVTSAQKNPTAFYLCASSIGTGGETQYFGPGTRLLVL.

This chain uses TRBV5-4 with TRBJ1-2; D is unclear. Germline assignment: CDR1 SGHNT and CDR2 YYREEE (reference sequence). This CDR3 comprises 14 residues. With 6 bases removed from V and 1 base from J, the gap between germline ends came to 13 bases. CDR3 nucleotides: TGTGCCAGCACCCGTCCGGGGTTTAACTATGGCTACACCTTC. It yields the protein CASTRPGFNYGYTF.

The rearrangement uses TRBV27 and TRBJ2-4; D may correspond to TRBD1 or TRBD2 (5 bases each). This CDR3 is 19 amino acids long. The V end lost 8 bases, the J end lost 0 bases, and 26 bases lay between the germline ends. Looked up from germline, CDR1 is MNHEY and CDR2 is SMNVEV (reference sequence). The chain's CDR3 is CASAPRTGPTTLAKNIQYF. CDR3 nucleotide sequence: TGTGCCAGCGCCCCCAGGACGGGACCCACCACCTTAGCCAAAAACATTCAGTACTTC.

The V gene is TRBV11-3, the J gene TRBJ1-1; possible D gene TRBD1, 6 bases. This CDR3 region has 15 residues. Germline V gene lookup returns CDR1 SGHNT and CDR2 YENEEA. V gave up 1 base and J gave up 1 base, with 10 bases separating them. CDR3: CASSLAPRGNTEAFF. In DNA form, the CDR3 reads TGTGCCAGCAGCTTAGCCCCCAGGGGGAACACTGAAGCTTTCTTT.

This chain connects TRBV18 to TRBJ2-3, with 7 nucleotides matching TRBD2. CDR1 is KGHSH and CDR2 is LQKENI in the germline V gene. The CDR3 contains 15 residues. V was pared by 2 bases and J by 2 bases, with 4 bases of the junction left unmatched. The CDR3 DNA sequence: TGTGCCAGCTCACCAGGGAGGGGTGCCACAGATACGCAGTATTTT. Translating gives CASSPGRGATDTQYF.

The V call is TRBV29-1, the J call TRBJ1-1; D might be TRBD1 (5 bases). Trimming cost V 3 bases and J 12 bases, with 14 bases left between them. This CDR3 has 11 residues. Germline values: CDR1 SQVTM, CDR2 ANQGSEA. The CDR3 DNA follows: TGCAGCGTTGAGGTGGGGGGTGAGTCTTTCTTT. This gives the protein CSVEVGGESFF.

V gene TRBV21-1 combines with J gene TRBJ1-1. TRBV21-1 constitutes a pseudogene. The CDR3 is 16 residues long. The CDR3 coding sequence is TGTGCCAGCAGCAAAACGCGAGGGAGAGGAAACACTGAAGCTTTCTTT. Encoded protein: CASSKTRGRGNTEAFF.

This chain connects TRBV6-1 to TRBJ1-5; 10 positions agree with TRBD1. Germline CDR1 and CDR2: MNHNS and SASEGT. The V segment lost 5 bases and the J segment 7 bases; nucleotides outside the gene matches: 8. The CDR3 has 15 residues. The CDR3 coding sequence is TGTGCCAGCAGTAGGGACAGGGGAGTTGGGCAGCCCCAGCATTTT. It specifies CASSRDRGVGQPQHF.

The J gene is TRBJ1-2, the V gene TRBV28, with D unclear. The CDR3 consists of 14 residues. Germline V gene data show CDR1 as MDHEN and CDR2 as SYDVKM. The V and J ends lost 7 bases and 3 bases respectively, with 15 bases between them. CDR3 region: CASTIGPLHYGYTF. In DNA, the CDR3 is TGTGCCAGCACTATAGGTCCGCTGCACTATGGCTACACCTTC.

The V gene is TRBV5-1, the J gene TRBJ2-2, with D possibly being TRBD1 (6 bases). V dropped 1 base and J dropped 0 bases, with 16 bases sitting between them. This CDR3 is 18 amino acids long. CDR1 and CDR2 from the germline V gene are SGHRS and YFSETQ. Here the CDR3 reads CASSLYSGANANTGELFF. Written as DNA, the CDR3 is TGCGCCAGCAGCTTGTATTCAGGGGCCAACGCGAACACCGGGGAGCTGTTTTTT.

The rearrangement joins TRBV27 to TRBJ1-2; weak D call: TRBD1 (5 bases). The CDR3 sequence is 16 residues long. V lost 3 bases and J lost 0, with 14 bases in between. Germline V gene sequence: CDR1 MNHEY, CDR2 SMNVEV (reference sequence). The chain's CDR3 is CASSLTVTYSNYGYTF. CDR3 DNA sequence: TGTGCCAGCAGTTTGACAGTAACCTACTCTAACTATGGCTACACCTTC.

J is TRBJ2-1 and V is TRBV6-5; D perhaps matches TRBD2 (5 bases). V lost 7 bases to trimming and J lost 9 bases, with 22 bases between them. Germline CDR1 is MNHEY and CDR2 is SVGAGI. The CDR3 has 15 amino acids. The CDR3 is CASTRRVGVTSEQFF. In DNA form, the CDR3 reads TGTGCCAGCACTAGACGGGTGGGAGTGACAAGTGAGCAGTTCTTC.

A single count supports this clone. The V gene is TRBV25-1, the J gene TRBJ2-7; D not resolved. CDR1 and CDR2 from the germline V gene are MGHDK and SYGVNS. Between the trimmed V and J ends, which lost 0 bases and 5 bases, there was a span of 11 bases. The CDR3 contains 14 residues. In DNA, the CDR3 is TGTGCCAGCAGTGAATACAGCCGACCACACGAGCAGTACTTC. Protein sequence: CASSEYSRPHEQYF.

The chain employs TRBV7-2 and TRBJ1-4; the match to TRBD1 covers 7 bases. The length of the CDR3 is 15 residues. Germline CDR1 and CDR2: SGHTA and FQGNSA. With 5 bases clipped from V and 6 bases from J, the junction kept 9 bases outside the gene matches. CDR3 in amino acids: CASSVYRGNDEKLFF. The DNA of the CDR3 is TGTGCCAGCAGCGTCTACAGGGGAAACGATGAAAAACTGTTTTTT.

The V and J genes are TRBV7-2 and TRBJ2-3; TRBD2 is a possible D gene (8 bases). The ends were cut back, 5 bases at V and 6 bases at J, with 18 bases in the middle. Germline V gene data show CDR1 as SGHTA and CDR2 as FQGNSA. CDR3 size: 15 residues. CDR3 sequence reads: CASSQGVAGRDTQYF. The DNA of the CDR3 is TGTGCCAGCAGCCAGGGGGTAGCGGGAAGGGATACGCAGTATTTT.

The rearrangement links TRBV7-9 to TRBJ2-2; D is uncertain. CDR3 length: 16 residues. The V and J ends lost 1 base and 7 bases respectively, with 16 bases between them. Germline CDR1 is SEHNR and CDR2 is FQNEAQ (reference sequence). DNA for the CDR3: TGTGCCAGCAGCTTAGGGTTTGGCACCAAAGGCGGGGAGCTGTTTTTT. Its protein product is CASSLGFGTKGGELFF.

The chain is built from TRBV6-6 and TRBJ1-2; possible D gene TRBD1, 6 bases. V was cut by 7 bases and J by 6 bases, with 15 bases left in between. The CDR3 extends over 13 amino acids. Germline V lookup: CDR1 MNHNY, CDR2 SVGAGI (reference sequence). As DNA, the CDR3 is TGTGCCAGCACCCCGGTGGGGGCTCATGGCTACACCTTC. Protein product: CASTPVGAHGYTF.

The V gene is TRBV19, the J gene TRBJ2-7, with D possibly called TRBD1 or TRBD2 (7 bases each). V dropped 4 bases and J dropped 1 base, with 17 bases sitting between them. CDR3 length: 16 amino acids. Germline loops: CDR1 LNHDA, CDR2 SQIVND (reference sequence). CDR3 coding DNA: TGTGCCAGTAGTACCCGACAGGGAGGGGTATCCTACGAGCAGTACTTC. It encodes CASSTRQGGVSYEQYF.

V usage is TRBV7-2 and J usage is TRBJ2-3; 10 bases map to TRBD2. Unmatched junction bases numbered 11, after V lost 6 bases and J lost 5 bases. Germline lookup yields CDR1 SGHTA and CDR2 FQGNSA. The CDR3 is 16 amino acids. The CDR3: CASRRPLAGVRDTQYF. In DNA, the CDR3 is TGTGCCAGCAGGCGCCCTCTAGCGGGAGTGAGAGATACGCAGTATTTT.

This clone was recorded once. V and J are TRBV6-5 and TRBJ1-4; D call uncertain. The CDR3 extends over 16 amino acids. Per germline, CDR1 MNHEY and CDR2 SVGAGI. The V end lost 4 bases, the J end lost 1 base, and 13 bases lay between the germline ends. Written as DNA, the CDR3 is TGTGCCAGCAGTTCTGAACCTCCGGGAACTAATGAAAAACTGTTTTTT. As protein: CASSSEPPGTNEKLFF.

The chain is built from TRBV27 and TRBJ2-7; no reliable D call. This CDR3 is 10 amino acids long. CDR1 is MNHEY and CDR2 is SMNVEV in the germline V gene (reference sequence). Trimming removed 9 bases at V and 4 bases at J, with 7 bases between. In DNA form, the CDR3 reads TGTGCCAGGATAAGTTACGAGCAGTACTTC. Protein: CARISYEQYF.

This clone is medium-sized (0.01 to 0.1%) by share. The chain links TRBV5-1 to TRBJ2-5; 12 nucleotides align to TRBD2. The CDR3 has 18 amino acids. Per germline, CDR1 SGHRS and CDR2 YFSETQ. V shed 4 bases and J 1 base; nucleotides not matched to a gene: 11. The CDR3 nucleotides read TGCGCCAGCAGCCCGAGACGACTAGCGGGAGTGGGCCAAGAGACCCAGTACTTC. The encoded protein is CASSPRRLAGVGQETQYF.

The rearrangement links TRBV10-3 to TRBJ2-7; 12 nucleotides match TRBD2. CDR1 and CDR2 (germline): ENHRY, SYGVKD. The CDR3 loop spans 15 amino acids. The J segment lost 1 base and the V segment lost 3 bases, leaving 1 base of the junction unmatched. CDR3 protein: CAISDGLAGSYEQYF. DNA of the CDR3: TGTGCCATCAGTGATGGACTAGCGGGATCCTACGAGCAGTACTTC.

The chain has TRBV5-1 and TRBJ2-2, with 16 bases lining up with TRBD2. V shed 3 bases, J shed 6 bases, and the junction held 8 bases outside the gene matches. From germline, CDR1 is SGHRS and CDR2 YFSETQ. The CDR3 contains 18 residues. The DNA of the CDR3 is TGCGCCAGCAGCTGGACCGGGACTAGCGGGAGGGGGGCCGGGGAGCTGTTTTTT. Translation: CASSWTGTSGRGAGELFF.